One and the same sample provided the 5 T cell receptor beta chains below, sequenced in a study of identical twins. Each CDR3 protein gets one entry after TCRdb re-called the 5' RACE reads with MiXCR. The sample includes 1.5 million to 2 million distinct CDR3 sequences, less than 40% of them seen just once. Sequencing used cord blood. All receptors come from a newborn girl in good health.

This chain uses TRBV2 with TRBJ2-2; D call uncertain. The V end was cut by 6 bases, the J end by 4 bases, with 3 bases between. Germline V gene sequence: CDR1 SNHLY, CDR2 FYNNEI. CDR3 length: 11 amino acids. This chain's CDR3 is CASRTTGELFF. The CDR3 bases are TGTGCCAGCAGGACCACCGGGGAGCTGTTTTTT. Full variable domain (missing parts from reference TRBV2 and TRBJ2-2): EPEVTQTPSHQVTQMGQEVILRCVPISNHLYFYWYRQILGQKVEFLVSFYNNEISEKSEIFDDQFSVERPDGSNFTLKIRSTKLEDSAMYFCASRTTGELFFGEGSRLTVL.

The rearrangement joins TRBV20-1 to TRBJ2-3; unclear D gene. Per germline, CDR1 DFQATT and CDR2 SNEGSKA (reference sequence). This CDR3 is 13 amino acids long. The V end lost 2 bases, the J end lost 5 bases, and 11 bases lay between the germline ends. The CDR3 bases are TGCAGTGCTAGATATCCCCAGAGAGATACGCAGTATTTT. It yields the protein CSARYPQRDTQYF.

This chain connects TRBV11-1 to TRBJ2-3; a weak D match, TRBD1 (6 bases). The CDR3 contains 14 residues. The V gene's germline CDR1 is SGHAT and CDR2 FQDESV (reference sequence). V lost 4 bases, J lost 6 bases, and 14 bases lay in between. The CDR3 bases are TGTGCCAGCAGCTGGGCACCCAGGGGCGATACGCAGTATTTT. It encodes CASSWAPRGDTQYF.

This clonotype appeared a few times. The genes are TRBV19 and TRBJ2-5; 8 nucleotides match TRBD2. Germline assignment: CDR1 LNHDA and CDR2 SQIVND (reference sequence). Trimming at V came to 4 bases and at J to 5 bases, leaving 9 bases not matched to a gene. CDR3 size: 15 residues. CDR3 amino acids: CASSTTSGLLETQYF. As DNA, the CDR3 is TGTGCCAGTAGTACCACTAGCGGCCTCCTGGAGACCCAGTACTTC.

There are a few counts of this clonotype. This chain connects TRBV24-1 to TRBJ2-1; D ambiguous. This CDR3 has 13 amino acids. Germline CDR1 reads KGHDR; CDR2 reads SFDVKD. Trimming took 4 bases from V and 6 from J, leaving 9 bases between them. The CDR3 loop is CATSDLPPNEQFF. CDR3 sequence (DNA): TGTGCCACCAGTGACCTCCCTCCCAATGAGCAGTTCTTC.